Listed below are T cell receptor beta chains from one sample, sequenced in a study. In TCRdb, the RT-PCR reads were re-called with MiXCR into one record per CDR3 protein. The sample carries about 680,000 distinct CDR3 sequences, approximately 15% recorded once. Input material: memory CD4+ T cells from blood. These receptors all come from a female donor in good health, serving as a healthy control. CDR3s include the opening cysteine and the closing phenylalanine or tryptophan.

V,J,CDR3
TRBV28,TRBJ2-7,CASTGTYEQYF
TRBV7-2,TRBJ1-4,CASSFTGGEKLFF
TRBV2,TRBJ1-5,CASSEESGLNYQPQHF
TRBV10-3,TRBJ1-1,CAISAQGEAFF
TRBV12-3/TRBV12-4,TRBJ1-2,CASSSNRSPYGYTF
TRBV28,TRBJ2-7,CASSSQGAWEQYF
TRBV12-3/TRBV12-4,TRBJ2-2,CASSYGQGLMSGELFF
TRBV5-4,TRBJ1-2,CASSFPGGYGYTF
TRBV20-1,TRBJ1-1,CSGSPQGDSEAFF
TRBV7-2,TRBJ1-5,CASSKRDRSQPQHF
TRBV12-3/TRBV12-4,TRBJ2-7,CASTNLYEQYF
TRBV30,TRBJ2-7,CAWRRLAGNSYEQYF
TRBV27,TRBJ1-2,CASATGGNYGYTF
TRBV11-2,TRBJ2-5,CASSLVIGVQETQYF
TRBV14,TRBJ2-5,CASSQAGVPETQYF
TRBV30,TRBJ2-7,CAWSVWGRGGDEQYF
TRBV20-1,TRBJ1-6,CSARDLGSSYNSPLHF
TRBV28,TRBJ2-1,CASSRIDQTGWYNEQFF
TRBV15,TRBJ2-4,CATSRESSLANIQYF
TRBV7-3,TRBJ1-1,CASSRQLNTEAFF
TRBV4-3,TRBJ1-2,CASSQGVGEGGYTF
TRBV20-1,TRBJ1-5,CSAPWDRGGQPQHF
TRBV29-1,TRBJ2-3,CSAEDTQYF
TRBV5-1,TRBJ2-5,CASSLTGLAGETQYF
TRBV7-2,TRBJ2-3,CASSLGSGGGTDTQYF
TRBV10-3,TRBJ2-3,CAINQGTSSTDTQYF
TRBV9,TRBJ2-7,CASSAGQGHLSYEQYF
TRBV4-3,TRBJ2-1,CASSPSRGHEFF
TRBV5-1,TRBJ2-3,CASSLVGEYTDTQYF
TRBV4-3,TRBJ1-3,CASSQVHQEKSLDPSGNTIYF
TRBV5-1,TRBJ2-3,CASSLEGGGTTDTQYF
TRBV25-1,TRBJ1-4,CASSDPGGLSGKLFF
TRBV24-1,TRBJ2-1,CATSDAESGRMIGGEQFF
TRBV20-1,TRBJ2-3,CSAGDRGRADTQYF
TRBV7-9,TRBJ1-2,CASFGGAGYTF
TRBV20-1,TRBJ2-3,CSARSGLGTDTQYF
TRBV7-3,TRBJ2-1,CASSLPSSGGGNREQFF
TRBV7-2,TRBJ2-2,CASSLKGGTGELFF
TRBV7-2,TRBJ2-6,CASSLLTGANVLTF
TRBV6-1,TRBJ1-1,CASSDPTQNTEAFF
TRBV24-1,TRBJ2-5,CATSGGTSGETQYF
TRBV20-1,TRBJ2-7,CSARNVQGTYEQYF
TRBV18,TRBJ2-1,CASSLGSGGAKFYNEQFF
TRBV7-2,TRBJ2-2,CASSSRLAGAGELFF
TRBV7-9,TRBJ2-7,CASSIRLAVHEQYF
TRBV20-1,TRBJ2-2,CSGTGAGELFF
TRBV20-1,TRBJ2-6,CSAPPRQGAGANVLTF
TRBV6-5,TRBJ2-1,CASSYSWTPPGDEQFF
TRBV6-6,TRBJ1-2,CASNPRQGAFGYTF
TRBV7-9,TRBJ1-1,CASSFRPKGTEAFF